The sequence of this T cell receptor (beta chain) was determined in a study of cytomegalovirus exposure and HLA in healthy donors. This CDR3 region has 15 residues. Germline-derived CDR1 and CDR2 are LNHDA and SQIVND (reference sequence). Trimming stripped 1 base from V and 7 bases from J, with 14 bases between. With 60 Vbeta and 13 Jbeta primers, the PCR was carried out. Libraries were prepared by immunoSEQ multiplex PCR; TCRdb keeps only in-frame clonotypes and omits some of them. This table holds 110,000 or so clones, around 73% found once. Sequencing was carried out using PBMCs. The rearrangement links TRBV19 to TRBJ1-5; no clear D. The origin of this receptor is a woman aged 25 to 45 in good health and CMV-seropositive. CDR3: CASSIGREARQPQHF. In DNA form, the CDR3 reads TGTGCCAGTAGTATAGGGAGGGAGGCAAGACAGCCCCAGCATTTT. Using reference TRBV19 and TRBJ1-5 for the parts outside the CDR3, the full variable domain is DGGITQSPKYLFRKEGQNVTLSCEQNLNHDAMYWYRQDPGQGLRLIYYSQIVNDFQKGDIAEGYSVSREKKESFPLTVTSAQKNPTAFYLCASSIGREARQPQHFGDGTRLSIL.